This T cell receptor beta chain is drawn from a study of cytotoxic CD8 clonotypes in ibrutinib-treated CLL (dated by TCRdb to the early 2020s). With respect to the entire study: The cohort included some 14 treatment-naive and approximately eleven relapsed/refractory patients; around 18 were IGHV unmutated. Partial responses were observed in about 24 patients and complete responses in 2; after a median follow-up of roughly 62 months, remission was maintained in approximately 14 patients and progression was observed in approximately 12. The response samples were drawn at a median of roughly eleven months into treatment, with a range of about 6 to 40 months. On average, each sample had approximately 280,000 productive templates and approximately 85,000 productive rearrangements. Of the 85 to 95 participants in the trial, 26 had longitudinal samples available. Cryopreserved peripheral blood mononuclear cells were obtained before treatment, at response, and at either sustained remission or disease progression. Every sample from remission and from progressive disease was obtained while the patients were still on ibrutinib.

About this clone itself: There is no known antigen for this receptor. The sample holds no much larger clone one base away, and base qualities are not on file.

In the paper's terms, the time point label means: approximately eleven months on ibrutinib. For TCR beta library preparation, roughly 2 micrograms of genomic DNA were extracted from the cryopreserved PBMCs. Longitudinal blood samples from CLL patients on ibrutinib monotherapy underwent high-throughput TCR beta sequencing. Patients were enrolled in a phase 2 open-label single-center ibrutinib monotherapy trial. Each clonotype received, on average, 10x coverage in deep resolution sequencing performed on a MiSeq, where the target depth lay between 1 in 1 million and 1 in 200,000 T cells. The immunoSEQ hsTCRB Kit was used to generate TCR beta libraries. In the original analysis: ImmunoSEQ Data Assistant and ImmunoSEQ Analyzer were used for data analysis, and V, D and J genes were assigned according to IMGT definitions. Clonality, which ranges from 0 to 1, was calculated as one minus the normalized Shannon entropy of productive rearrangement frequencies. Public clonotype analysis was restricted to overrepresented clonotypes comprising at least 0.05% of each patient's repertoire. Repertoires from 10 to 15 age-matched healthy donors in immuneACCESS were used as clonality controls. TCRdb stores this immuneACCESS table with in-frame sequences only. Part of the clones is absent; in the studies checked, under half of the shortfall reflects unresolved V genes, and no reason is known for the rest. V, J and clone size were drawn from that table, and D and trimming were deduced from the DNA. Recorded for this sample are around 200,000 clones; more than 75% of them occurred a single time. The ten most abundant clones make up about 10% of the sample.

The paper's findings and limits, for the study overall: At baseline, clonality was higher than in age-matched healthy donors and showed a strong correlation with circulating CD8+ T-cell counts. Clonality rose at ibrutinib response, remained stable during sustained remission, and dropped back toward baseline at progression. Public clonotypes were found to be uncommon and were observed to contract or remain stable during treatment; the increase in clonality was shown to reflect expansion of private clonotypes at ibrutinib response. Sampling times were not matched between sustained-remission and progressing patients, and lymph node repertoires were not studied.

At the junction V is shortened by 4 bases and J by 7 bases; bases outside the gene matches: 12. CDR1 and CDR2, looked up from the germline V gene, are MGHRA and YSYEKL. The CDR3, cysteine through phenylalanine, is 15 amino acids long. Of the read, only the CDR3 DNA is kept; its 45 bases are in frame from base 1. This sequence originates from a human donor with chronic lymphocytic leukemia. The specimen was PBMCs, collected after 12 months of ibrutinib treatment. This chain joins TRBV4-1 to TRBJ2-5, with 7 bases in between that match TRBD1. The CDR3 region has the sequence CASSPPTGTGGTQYF. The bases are TGCGCCAGCAGCCCCCCGACAGGGACCGGCGGGACCCAGTACTTC.